This TCR beta chain originates from a study of T cells after yellow fever vaccination. Germline trimming cut 5 bases from V and 7 bases from J; bases unmatched to any gene: 7. The CDR3 covers 13 residues. Germline CDR1 is DFQATT and CDR2 is SNEGSKA (reference sequence). A remark on this clonotype: Its specificity is not known.

Production of TCR cDNA was by 5'RACE template switching, which also added a universal primer site and UMIs. TCRdb redid the calling of the 5' RACE reads with MiXCR, one entry per CDR3 protein. The table records about 320,000 distinct CDR3 sequences, about 10% of them present only once. General study findings and limits: FACS-sorted repertoires could contain abundant clonotypes contaminating from the bulk population. Researchers noted that a small share of clonotypes showed up in both CD4 and CD8 compartments.

The chain combines TRBV20-1 with TRBJ1-5; 8 positions match TRBD1. The input for sequencing was CD4+ T cells sorted from PBMCs, taken 45 days after the yellow fever booster vaccination. This receptor was obtained from a man aged 18 to 29 who received the YFV17D yellow fever vaccine. CDR3 in DNA: TGCAGTGCTCCGACAGGGGCAGGACAGCCCCAGCATTTT. Its translation: CSAPTGAGQPQHF.